Listed here are 7 T cell receptor beta chains from one sample, sequenced in a study of control samples from healthy donors and cancer patients. The protocol was immunoSEQ multiplex PCR, while the TCRdb copy is restricted to in-frame clones and leaves out a portion. Of 150,000 to 200,000 clones listed, roughly 92% are singletons. Sequences were obtained from blood. The receptors originated from a woman aged 25 to 39 in good health.

The chain recombines TRBV7-8 with TRBJ2-2, with D maybe TRBD1 (5 bases). This CDR3 is built from 16 residues. Germline V CDR1 and CDR2: SGHVS, FQNEAQ. V shed 5 bases and J shed 0 bases, with 13 bases lying between them. The CDR3 sequence: CASSPKGYANTGELFF. In DNA, the CDR3 is TGTGCCAGCAGCCCAAAGGGGTATGCGAACACCGGGGAGCTGTTTTTT.

This chain links TRBV30 with TRBJ2-2, with D maybe TRBD2 (5 bases). V was pared by 3 bases and J by 9 bases, with 14 bases between. The CDR3 consists of 13 residues. The germline gives CDR1 GTSNPN, CDR2 SVGIG (reference sequence). CDR3 sequence reads: CAWSPGLLRELFF. The CDR3 region has the DNA TGTGCCTGGAGCCCAGGACTCCTCCGGGAGCTGTTTTTT.

The V call is TRBV19, the J call TRBJ1-5; D call uncertain. CDR3 length: 15 residues. Germline V CDR1 and CDR2: LNHDA, SQIVND (reference sequence). Trimming took off 1 base at V and 5 bases at J, with 12 bases between the two ends. The CDR3 sequence is CASSIVGGRDQPQHF. CDR3 nucleotide sequence: TGTGCCAGTAGTATAGTGGGTGGGCGCGATCAGCCCCAGCATTTT.

This chain uses TRBV6-2 or TRBV6-3 with TRBJ2-1; D may match TRBD1 or TRBD2 (5 bases each). Trimming removed 5 bases at V and 6 bases at J, with 17 bases between. CDR1 and CDR2 (germline): MNHEY, SVGEGT. The CDR3 sequence is 15 residues long. CDR3 nucleotides: TGTGCCAGCAGTCCCCTCTGGACGGGGCGCAATGAGCAGTTCTTC. Amino acids: CASSPLWTGRNEQFF.

CDR3 residues: CASSQLLAGARNEQFF. CDR3 coding DNA: TGCGCCAGCAGCCAGTTACTAGCGGGAGCTCGGAATGAGCAGTTCTTC. V and J are TRBV4-1 and TRBJ2-1; 11 positions match TRBD2. Unmatched junction bases numbered 8, after V lost 3 bases and J lost 7 bases. Germline V gene data show CDR1 as MGHRA and CDR2 as YSYEKL. There are 16 residues in the CDR3.

The rearrangement links TRBV6-5 to TRBJ2-5; possibly TRBD2 for D (5 bases). The CDR3 has 15 amino acids. The V gene's germline CDR1 is MNHEY and CDR2 SVGAGI. The germline V and J ends were trimmed by 0 bases and 5 bases, with 13 bases remaining between them. The CDR3 loop is CASSYSPRGGETQYF. CDR3 DNA sequence: TGTGCCAGCAGTTACTCGCCCCGGGGTGGTGAGACCCAGTACTTC.

The rearrangement links TRBV19 to TRBJ1-1, with 9 nucleotides matching TRBD1. Germline values: CDR1 LNHDA, CDR2 SQIVND (reference sequence). Trimming cost V 1 base and J 10 bases; bases outside gene matches: 10. The CDR3 loop spans 15 amino acids. CDR3 in DNA: TGTGCCAGTAGTATAGGGGGACAGGGTCTCTTCGGAGCTTTCTTT. Protein product: CASSIGGQGLFGAFF.